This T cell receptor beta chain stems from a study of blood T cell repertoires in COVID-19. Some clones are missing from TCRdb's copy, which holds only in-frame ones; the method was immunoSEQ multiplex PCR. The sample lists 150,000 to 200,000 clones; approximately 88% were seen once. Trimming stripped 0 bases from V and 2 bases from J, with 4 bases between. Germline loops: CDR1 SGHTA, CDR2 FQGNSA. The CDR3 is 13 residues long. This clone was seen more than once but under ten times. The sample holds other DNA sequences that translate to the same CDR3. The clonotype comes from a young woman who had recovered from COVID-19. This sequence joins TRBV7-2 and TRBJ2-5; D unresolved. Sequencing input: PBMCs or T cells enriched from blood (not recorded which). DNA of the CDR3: TGTGCCAGCAGCTTAGCGCGGCAAGAGACCCAGTACTTC. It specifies CASSLARQETQYF.